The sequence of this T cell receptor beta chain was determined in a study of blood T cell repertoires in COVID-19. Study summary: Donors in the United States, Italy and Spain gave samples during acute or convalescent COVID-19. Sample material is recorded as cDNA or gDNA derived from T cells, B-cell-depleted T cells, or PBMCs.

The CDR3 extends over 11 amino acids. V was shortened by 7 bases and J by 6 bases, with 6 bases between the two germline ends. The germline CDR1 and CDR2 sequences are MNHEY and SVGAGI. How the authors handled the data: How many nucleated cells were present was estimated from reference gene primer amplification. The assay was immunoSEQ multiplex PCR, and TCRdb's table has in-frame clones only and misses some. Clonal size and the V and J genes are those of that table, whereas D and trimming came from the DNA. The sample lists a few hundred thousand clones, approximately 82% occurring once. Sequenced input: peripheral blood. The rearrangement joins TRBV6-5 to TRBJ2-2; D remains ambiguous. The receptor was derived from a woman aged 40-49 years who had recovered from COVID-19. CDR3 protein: CASTRSGELFF. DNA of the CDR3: TGTGCCAGCACTCGGTCCGGGGAGCTGTTTTTT.